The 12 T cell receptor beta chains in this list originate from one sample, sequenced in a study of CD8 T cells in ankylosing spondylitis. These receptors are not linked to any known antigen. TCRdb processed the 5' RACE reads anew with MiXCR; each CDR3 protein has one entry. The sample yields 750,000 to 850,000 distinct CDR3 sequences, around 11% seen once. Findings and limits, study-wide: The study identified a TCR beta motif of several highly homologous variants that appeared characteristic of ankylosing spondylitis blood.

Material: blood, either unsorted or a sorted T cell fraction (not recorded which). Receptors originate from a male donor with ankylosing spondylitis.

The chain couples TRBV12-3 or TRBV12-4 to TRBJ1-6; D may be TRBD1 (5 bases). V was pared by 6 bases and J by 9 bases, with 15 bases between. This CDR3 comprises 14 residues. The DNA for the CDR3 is TGTGCCAGCAGCCGGGACTTCGGCAGTTCACCCCTCCACTTT. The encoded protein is CASSRDFGSSPLHF.

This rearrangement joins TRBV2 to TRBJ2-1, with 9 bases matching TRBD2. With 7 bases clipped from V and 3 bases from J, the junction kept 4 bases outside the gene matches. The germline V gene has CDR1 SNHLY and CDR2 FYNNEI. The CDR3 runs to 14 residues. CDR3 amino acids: CASTSSGVYNEQFF. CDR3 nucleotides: TGTGCCAGCACGTCTAGCGGGGTCTACAATGAGCAGTTCTTC.

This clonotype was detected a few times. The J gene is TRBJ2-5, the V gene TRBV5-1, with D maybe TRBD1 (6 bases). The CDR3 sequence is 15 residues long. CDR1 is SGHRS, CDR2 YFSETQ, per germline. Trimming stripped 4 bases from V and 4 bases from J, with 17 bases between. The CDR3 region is CASSPAFGDIETQYF. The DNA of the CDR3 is TGCGCCAGCAGCCCGGCGTTTGGGGACATAGAGACCCAGTACTTC.

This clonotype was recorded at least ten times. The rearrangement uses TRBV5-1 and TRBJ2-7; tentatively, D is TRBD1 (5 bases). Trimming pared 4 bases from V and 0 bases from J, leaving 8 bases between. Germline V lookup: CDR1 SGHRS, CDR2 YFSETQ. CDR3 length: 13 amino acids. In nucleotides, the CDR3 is TGCGCCAGCAGCGAACAGGACTCCTACGAGCAGTACTTC. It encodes CASSEQDSYEQYF.

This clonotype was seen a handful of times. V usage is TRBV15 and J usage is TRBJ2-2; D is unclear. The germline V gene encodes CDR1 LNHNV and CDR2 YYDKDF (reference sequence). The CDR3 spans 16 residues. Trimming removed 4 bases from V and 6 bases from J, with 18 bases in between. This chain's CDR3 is CATSMRSPALAGELFF. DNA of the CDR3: TGTGCCACCAGCATGCGGAGCCCGGCACTCGCCGGGGAGCTGTTTTTT. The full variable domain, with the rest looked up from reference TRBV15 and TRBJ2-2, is DAMVIQNPRYQVTQFGKPVTLSCSQTLNHNVMYWYQQKSSQAPKLLFHYYDKDFNNEADTPDNFQSRRPNTSFCFLDIRSPGLGDTAMYLCATSMRSPALAGELFFGEGSRLTVL.

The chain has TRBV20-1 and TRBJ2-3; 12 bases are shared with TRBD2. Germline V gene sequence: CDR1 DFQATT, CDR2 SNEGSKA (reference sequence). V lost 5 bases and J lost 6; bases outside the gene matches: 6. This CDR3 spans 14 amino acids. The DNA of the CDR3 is TGCAGTGCTTGGACTAGCGGGGTCCAGGATACGCAGTATTTT. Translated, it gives CSAWTSGVQDTQYF.

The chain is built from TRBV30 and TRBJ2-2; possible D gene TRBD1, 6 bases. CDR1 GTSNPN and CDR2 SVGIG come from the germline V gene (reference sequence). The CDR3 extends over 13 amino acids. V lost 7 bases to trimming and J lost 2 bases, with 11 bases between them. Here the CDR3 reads CASQGLNTGELFF. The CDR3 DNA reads TGTGCCTCCCAGGGGCTAAACACCGGGGAGCTGTTTTTT.

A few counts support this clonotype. CDR3 protein: CASSRLGGSYNEQFF. Written as DNA, the CDR3 is TGCGCCAGCAGCCGACTCGGCGGGTCCTACAATGAGCAGTTCTTC. V gene TRBV5-1 combines with J gene TRBJ2-1; possibly TRBD2 for D (5 bases). The length of the CDR3 is 15 residues. V lost 4 bases and J 1 base, leaving 12 bases between the germline ends. Per germline, CDR1 SGHRS and CDR2 YFSETQ. Combining the CDR3 with reference TRBV5-1 and TRBJ2-1 gives the whole variable domain KAGVTQTPRYLIKTRGQQVTLSCSPISGHRSVSWYQQTPGQGLQFLFEYFSETQRNKGNFPGRFSGRQFSNSRSEMNVSTLELGDSALYLCASSRLGGSYNEQFFGPGTRLTVL.

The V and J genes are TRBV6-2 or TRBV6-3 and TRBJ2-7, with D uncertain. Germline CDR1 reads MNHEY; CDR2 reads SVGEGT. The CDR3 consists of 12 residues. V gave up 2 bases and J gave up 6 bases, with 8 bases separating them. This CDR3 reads CASSYPSAEQYF. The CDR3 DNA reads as TGTGCCAGCAGTTACCCCAGTGCCGAGCAGTACTTC.

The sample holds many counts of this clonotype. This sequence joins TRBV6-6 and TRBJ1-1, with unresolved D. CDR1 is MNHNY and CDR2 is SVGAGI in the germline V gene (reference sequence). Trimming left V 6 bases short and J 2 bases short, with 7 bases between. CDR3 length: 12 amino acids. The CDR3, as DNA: TGTGCCAGCAGACGGCTAAACACTGAAGCTTTCTTT. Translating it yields CASRRLNTEAFF.

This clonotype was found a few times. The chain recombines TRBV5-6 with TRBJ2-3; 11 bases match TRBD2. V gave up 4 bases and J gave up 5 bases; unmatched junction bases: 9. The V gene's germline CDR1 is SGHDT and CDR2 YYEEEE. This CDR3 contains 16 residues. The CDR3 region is CASSTVAGGPGDTQYF. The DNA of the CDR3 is TGTGCCAGCAGCACCGTAGCGGGAGGGCCGGGAGATACGCAGTATTTT.

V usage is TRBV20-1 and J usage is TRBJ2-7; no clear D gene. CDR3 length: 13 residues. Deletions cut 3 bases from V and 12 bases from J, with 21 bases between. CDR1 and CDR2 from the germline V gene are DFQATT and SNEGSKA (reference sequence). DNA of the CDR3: TGCAGTGCTAGTGAAGGGCCTAACAGTCTAATGTACTTC. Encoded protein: CSASEGPNSLMYF.